These 27 T cell receptor beta chains were sequenced from one sample in a study of T cell clonality in common variable immunodeficiency. Assay used: immunoSEQ multiplex PCR; TCRdb lists only in-frame clones, some missing. This sample has around 45,000 clones and no singletons, with about 3% in the ten largest. Source material: peripheral blood mononuclear cells. These receptors all come from a person aged 18-70 years in good health.

This clone was recorded at least ten times. Read data end 3 residues before the CDR3 end; the end is taken from the germline J gene. This chain uses TRBV10-3 with TRBJ1-4; D is possibly TRBD1 (5 bases). Germline lookup yields CDR1 ENHRY and CDR2 SYGVKD. Trimming stripped 4 bases from V and 1 base from J, with 7 bases between. The CDR3 covers 14 residues. The part of the CDR3 DNA that was read is TGTGCCATCAGTGGGGGGGGAACTAATGAAAAA. Translated: CAISGGGTNEK. The complete CDR3 reads CAISGGGTNEKLFF.

There are a few counts of this clone. The read ends 3 residues shy of where the CDR3 ends; the end is completed using the germline J gene. The chain links TRBV7-3 to TRBJ2-1; tentatively, D is TRBD1 (6 bases). Germline CDR1 reads SGHTA; CDR2 reads FQGTGA. V lost 3 bases, J lost 5 bases, and 11 bases lay in between. This CDR3 is built from 14 residues. The sequenced part of the CDR3 DNA is TGTGCCAGCAGCTTCGACAGGCGCAACAATGAG. Amino acid sequence: CASSFDRRNNE. The full CDR3 is CASSFDRRNNEQFF.

This clone has a count of ten or more. Sequencing ends 3 residues short of the CDR3 end; the germline J gene provides the rest. The chain employs TRBV30 and TRBJ1-4; 8 positions match TRBD1. CDR1 and CDR2 from the germline V gene are GTSNPN and SVGIG (reference sequence). Unmatched junction bases numbered 8, after V lost 0 bases and J lost 8 bases. This CDR3 is 15 amino acids long. The covered CDR3 bases are TGTGCCTGGAGTGTCCAGGGGGCGCCGGGGGAAAAA. It specifies CAWSVQGAPGEK. The complete CDR3 reads CAWSVQGAPGEKLFF.

This clone was found many times. The sequenced part of the CDR3 DNA is TGCAGTGCTAGAGATTTAGGGTTTTGGAATTCACCC. It yields the protein CSARDLGFWNSP. The full CDR3 sequence reads CSARDLGFWNSPLHF. The chain employs TRBV20-1 and TRBJ1-6; D uncertain. The read ends 3 residues shy of where the CDR3 ends; the end is completed using the germline J gene. The CDR3 loop spans 15 amino acids. Trimming shortened V by 0 bases and J by 7 bases, and 13 bases separated the two germline ends. The germline V gene encodes CDR1 DFQATT and CDR2 SNEGSKA (reference sequence).

This clone was found many times. From the germline J gene comes the end of the CDR3, since the read stops 3 residues before it. J is TRBJ1-1 and V is TRBV7-6, with TRBD1 matching 7 bases. V trimming: 2 bases; J trimming: 0 bases; junction bases outside the gene matches: 9. The CDR3 totals 17 residues. Germline CDR1 reads SGHVS; CDR2 reads FNYEAQ. The CDR3 bases that were read are TGTGCCAGCAGCTTACGCCCGACAGGGAGCGTGAACACTGAA. Protein product: CASSLRPTGSVNTE. The full CDR3 protein reads CASSLRPTGSVNTEAFF. Variable domain in full (rest from reference TRBV7-6 and TRBJ1-1): GAGVSQSPRYKVTKRGQDVALRCDPISGHVSLYWYRQALGQGPEFLTYFNYEAQQDKSGLPNDRFSAERPEGSISTLTIQRTEQRDSAMYRCASSLRPTGSVNTEAFFGQGTRLTVV.

Points on this clone: The CDR3 goes on 3 residues after the read ends, and that part is filled in from the germline J gene. The V call is TRBV7-6, the J call TRBJ2-3; 16 bases are a match to TRBD2. The CDR3 has 17 residues. Trimming took 5 bases from V and 2 from J; bases not matched to a gene: 4. Looked up from germline, CDR1 is SGHVS and CDR2 is FNYEAQ. Partial CDR3 DNA: TGTGCCAGCAGCCGAGGGACTAGCGGGGGGGCCACAGATACG. Translated, it gives CASSRGTSGGATDT. Given in full, the CDR3 is CASSRGTSGGATDTQYF. Together with reference TRBV7-6 and TRBJ2-3, the CDR3 gives the full variable domain: GAGVSQSPRYKVTKRGQDVALRCDPISGHVSLYWYRQALGQGPEFLTYFNYEAQQDKSGLPNDRFSAERPEGSISTLTIQRTEQRDSAMYRCASSRGTSGGATDTQYFGPGTRLTVL.

This clone was recorded at least ten times. The DNA ends 3 residues before the CDR3 does, and the rest of the CDR3 is filled in from the germline J gene. V and J are TRBV4-1 and TRBJ1-3; maybe TRBD1 (5 bases). The germline V gene encodes CDR1 MGHRA and CDR2 YSYEKL. The length of the CDR3 is 14 residues. V lost 2 bases and J lost 4, with 9 bases in between. This chain's CDR3 is CASSQLGGGNTIYF. The CDR3 DNA, read in part, is TGCGCCAGCAGCCAATTGGGGGGGGGAAACACC.

This clone counts as medium-sized (0.01 to 0.1%). The CDR3 extends 3 residues past the end of the read, so its final part is completed from the germline J gene. This chain uses TRBV7-8 with TRBJ2-3, with TRBD2 matching over 12 bases. V shed 3 bases and J 4 bases; nucleotides not matched to a gene: 2. This CDR3 has 15 residues. Germline values: CDR1 SGHVS, CDR2 FQNEAQ. CDR3 amino acids: CASSFASGGADTQYF. CDR3 DNA (partial): TGTGCCAGCAGCTTTGCTAGCGGGGGGGCAGATACG.

Worth noting for this clone: The read comes to an end 3 residues before the CDR3 does, leaving the germline J gene to fill in the end. The chain is built from TRBV7-9 and TRBJ1-1; 8 bases match TRBD1. Looked up from germline, CDR1 is SEHNR and CDR2 is FQNEAQ (reference sequence). The CDR3 runs to 13 residues. This CDR3 reads CASSAGQGNEAFF. The part of the CDR3 DNA that was read is TGTGCCAGCAGCGCAGGACAGGGTAACGAA.

This clone was observed a handful of times. The read is 3 residues too short to cover the CDR3 end, so that end is filled in from the germline J gene. This rearrangement joins TRBV7-9 to TRBJ2-7; D unclear. Germline-derived CDR1 and CDR2 are SEHNR and FQNEAQ (reference sequence). Trimming removed 1 base from V and 6 bases from J, with 13 bases in between. This CDR3 is 14 amino acids long. The CDR3 is CASSLGRSLGEQYF. CDR3 DNA (partial): TGTGCCAGCAGCTTAGGGCGGTCGTTAGGCGAG.

On this clone itself: With the read ending 3 residues before the CDR3 end, the germline J gene is used to fill in that end. V and J are TRBV5-1 and TRBJ2-5; 12 positions agree with TRBD2. CDR1 SGHRS and CDR2 YFSETQ come from the germline V gene. The CDR3 extends over 18 amino acids. V was clipped by 2 bases and J by 4 bases; unmatched bases: 12. CDR3 bases read: TGCGCCAGCAGCTTAGGAGGACTGACTAGCGGGAGAGCAGAGACC. The encoded protein is CASSLGGLTSGRAET. The CDR3 reads in full as CASSLGGLTSGRAETQYF.

This clone was seen many times. The DNA ends 3 residues before the CDR3 does, and the rest of the CDR3 is filled in from the germline J gene. The gene calls are TRBV6-2 or TRBV6-3 and TRBJ1-2; 7 bases line up with TRBD1. In germline, CDR1 is MNHEY, CDR2 SVGEGT. Trimming cost V 5 bases and J 5 bases; bases outside gene matches: 8. The CDR3 covers 14 residues. The CDR3: CASSVQGSAYGYTF. The CDR3 bases that were read are TGTGCCAGCAGTGTACAGGGGTCGGCTTATGGC.

In this sample, this clone turned up many times. The read finishes 3 residues shy of the CDR3 end, and the germline J gene is used to complete it. This chain connects TRBV7-4 to TRBJ2-7; 12 bases line up with TRBD2. CDR3 size: 18 residues. V lost 1 base and J lost 1; bases outside the gene matches: 8. Germline V gene sequence: CDR1 SGHVT, CDR2 SQSDAQ. The CDR3 sequence: CASSLGASGRAKSYEQYF. The part of the CDR3 DNA that was read is TGTGCCAGCAGCTTAGGGGCTAGCGGGAGGGCCAAATCCTACGAG.

This clone was observed many times. The CDR3 end falls 3 residues outside the read, so it is completed with the germline J gene. The V gene is TRBV5-1, the J gene TRBJ2-3, with TRBD2 as a possible D gene (6 bases). Per germline, CDR1 SGHRS and CDR2 YFSETQ. V lost 0 bases, J lost 6 bases, and 11 bases lay in between. The CDR3 has 14 residues. The CDR3 DNA, read in part, is TGCGCCAGCAGCTTGGGGCCAGGGACTGATACG. Protein sequence: CASSLGPGTDT. From start to end, the CDR3 is CASSLGPGTDTQYF.

There are many counts of this clone. The CDR3 extends 3 residues past the end of the read, so its final part is completed from the germline J gene. The chain links TRBV14 to TRBJ2-3, with 7 bases that match TRBD1. The CDR3 sequence is 16 residues long. In germline, CDR1 is SGHDN, CDR2 FVKESK. V lost 3 bases and J lost 0; bases outside the gene matches: 6. CDR3 sequence: CASSQQRGPSTDTQYF. The CDR3 DNA, read in part, is TGTGCCAGCAGCCAGCAAAGGGGGCCTAGCACAGATACG.

This clone was seen at least ten times. Coverage ceases 3 residues before the CDR3 finishes, and the germline J gene fills in the end. The genes are TRBV7-6 and TRBJ2-5; TRBD1 might be the D (7 bases). CDR3 length equals 14 residues. The germline CDR1 and CDR2 sequences are SGHVS and FNYEAQ. The germline V and J ends were trimmed by 2 bases and 4 bases, with 11 bases remaining between them. CDR3 DNA, as far as it was read: TGTGCCAGCAGCTTACAGGGGGGAAGAGAGACC. This gives the protein CASSLQGGRET. The entire CDR3 reads CASSLQGGRETQYF.

Many counts were recorded for this clone. The DNA ends 3 residues before the CDR3 does, and the rest of the CDR3 is filled in from the germline J gene. The chain has TRBV20-1 and TRBJ2-5; TRBD2 matches 7 bases. V dropped 3 bases and J dropped 5; count of bases not matched to a gene: 9. This CDR3 has 14 amino acids. The germline CDR1 and CDR2 sequences are DFQATT and SNEGSKA (reference sequence). CDR3 DNA, as far as it was read: TGCAGTGCTAGTGAAGGGAGCGGGATTGAGACC. It translates to CSASEGSGIET. The whole CDR3 sequence reads CSASEGSGIETQYF.

This clone has ten or more counts. The read falls 3 residues short of the CDR3 end, and the missing part is taken from the germline J gene. This chain connects TRBV6-1 to TRBJ2-2, with 7 bases identical to TRBD2. Germline assignment: CDR1 MNHNS and CDR2 SASEGT. With 4 bases clipped from V and 2 bases from J, the junction kept 1 base outside the gene matches. The CDR3 loop spans 14 amino acids. CDR3 sequence: CASSGGSNTGELFF. The covered CDR3 bases are TGTGCCAGCAGTGGCGGGAGTAACACCGGGGAG.

In its sample, this clone was seen many times. The CDR3 extends 3 residues past the end of the read, so its final part is completed from the germline J gene. The chain recombines TRBV2 with TRBJ1-2; 7 bases align to TRBD1. This CDR3 is 14 amino acids long. Trimming cost V 2 bases and J 4 bases; bases outside gene matches: 4. Germline V CDR1 and CDR2: SNHLY, FYNNEI. The DNA read from the CDR3 is TGTGCCAGCAGTGAAAGGGGGACAGCCTATGGC. Its translation: CASSERGTAYG. In full, the CDR3 reads CASSERGTAYGYTF.

In its sample, this clone was seen many times. The CDR3 extends 3 residues past the end of the read, so its final part is completed from the germline J gene. The chain is built from TRBV6-1 and TRBJ1-1; 7 nucleotides match TRBD1. Per germline, CDR1 MNHNS and CDR2 SASEGT. The CDR3 runs to 19 residues. CDR3 region: CASSEVDRVQFKRGREAFF. The sequenced part of the CDR3 DNA is TGTGCCAGCAGTGAAGTCGACAGGGTCCAATTTAAACGCGGTAGGGAA.

In this sample, this clone turned up many times. The read terminates 3 residues before the CDR3 end, so the remaining end is supplied by the germline J gene. This chain joins TRBV7-9 and TRBJ1-2; the D gene is possibly TRBD1 (5 bases). Germline V lookup: CDR1 SEHNR, CDR2 FQNEAQ (reference sequence). The CDR3 has 12 amino acids. The CDR3 bases that were read are TGTGCCAGCAGCTTTCGCGGGGACGGC. Its protein is CASSFRGDG. In full, the CDR3 is CASSFRGDGYTF.

This clone has a count of ten or more. The read is 3 residues too short to cover the CDR3 end, so that end is filled in from the germline J gene. The V call is TRBV20-1, the J call TRBJ2-6, with 9 bases lining up with TRBD1. CDR3 length: 16 amino acids. Germline CDR1 is DFQATT and CDR2 is SNEGSKA (reference sequence). Trimming removed 5 bases from V and 2 bases from J; junction bases left unmatched: 7. The CDR3 loop reads CSASDRGTTGANVLTF. The CDR3 bases that were read are TGCAGTGCTTCGGACAGGGGTACGACTGGGGCCAACGTC.

This clone has ten or more counts. The CDR3 is CASSPLGGADTQYF. The sequenced CDR3 bases are TGTGCCAGCTCGCCCCTCGGCGGCGCAGATACG. The rearrangement uses TRBV18 and TRBJ2-3; D unclear. The CDR3 end is not reached by the read, which stops 3 residues before it; the germline J gene fills it in. Trimming cost V 6 bases and J 4 bases, with 14 bases left between them. Germline V CDR1 and CDR2: KGHSH, LQKENI. The CDR3 has 14 amino acids.

Many counts were recorded for this clone. From the germline J gene comes the end of the CDR3, since the read stops 3 residues before it. The rearrangement uses TRBV20-1 and TRBJ2-7; D might be TRBD1 (5 bases). V lost 3 bases, J lost 3 bases, and 15 bases lay in between. CDR3 length: 14 residues. Germline V CDR1 and CDR2: DFQATT, SNEGSKA (reference sequence). The part of the CDR3 DNA that was read is TGCAGTGCTAGTTGGGGTACAGGCCTCTACGAG. Its protein product is CSASWGTGLYE. The entire CDR3 protein is CSASWGTGLYEQYF.

This clone has a handful of counts. The read gets to within 3 residues of the CDR3 end, and the germline J gene fills in the rest. V is TRBV20-1 and J is TRBJ2-1; 9 nucleotides align to TRBD2. This CDR3 has 14 amino acids. CDR1 and CDR2 from the germline V gene are DFQATT and SNEGSKA (reference sequence). The covered CDR3 bases are TGCAGACCGATTAGCGGGAGTAATAAGAATGAG. Its translation: CRPISGSNKNE. The full CDR3 is CRPISGSNKNEQFF.

This clone came up many times. The read ends 3 residues early relative to the CDR3; the germline J gene fills the gap. The chain joins TRBV20-1 to TRBJ2-5; 8 bases line up with TRBD2. Trimming cost V 1 base and J 2 bases; bases outside gene matches: 15. This CDR3 has 18 amino acids. Per the germline V gene, CDR1 is DFQATT and CDR2 is SNEGSKA (reference sequence). The sequenced CDR3 bases are TGCAGTGCTAGAGCCCACGGAGCGGGAGAGGTAGGACAAGAGACC. Translating it yields CSARAHGAGEVGQET. The whole CDR3 is CSARAHGAGEVGQETQYF.

This clone occurred many times. Incomplete CDR3 DNA: TGCAGCGTTGACAAAGCGGGAGGAGGAACCTACAATGAG. Translating it yields CSVDKAGGGTYNE. The whole CDR3 sequence reads CSVDKAGGGTYNEQFF. The chain links TRBV29-1 to TRBJ2-1, with 9 nucleotides matching TRBD2. Read data end 3 residues before the CDR3 end; the end is taken from the germline J gene. V was pared by 3 bases and J by 2 bases, with 8 bases of the junction left unmatched. Per the germline V gene, CDR1 is SQVTM and CDR2 is ANQGSEA. CDR3 length equals 16 residues.